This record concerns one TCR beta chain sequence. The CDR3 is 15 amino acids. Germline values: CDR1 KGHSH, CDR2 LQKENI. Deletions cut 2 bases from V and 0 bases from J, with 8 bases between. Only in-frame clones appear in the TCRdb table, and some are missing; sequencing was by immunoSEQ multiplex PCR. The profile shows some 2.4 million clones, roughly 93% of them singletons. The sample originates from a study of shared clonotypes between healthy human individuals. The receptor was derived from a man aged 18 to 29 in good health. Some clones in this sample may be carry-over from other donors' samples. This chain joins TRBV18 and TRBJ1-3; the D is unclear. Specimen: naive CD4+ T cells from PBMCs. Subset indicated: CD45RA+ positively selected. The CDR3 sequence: CASSPASASGNTIYF. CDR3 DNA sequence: TGTGCCAGCTCACCAGCGTCAGCCTCTGGAAACACCATATATTTT.